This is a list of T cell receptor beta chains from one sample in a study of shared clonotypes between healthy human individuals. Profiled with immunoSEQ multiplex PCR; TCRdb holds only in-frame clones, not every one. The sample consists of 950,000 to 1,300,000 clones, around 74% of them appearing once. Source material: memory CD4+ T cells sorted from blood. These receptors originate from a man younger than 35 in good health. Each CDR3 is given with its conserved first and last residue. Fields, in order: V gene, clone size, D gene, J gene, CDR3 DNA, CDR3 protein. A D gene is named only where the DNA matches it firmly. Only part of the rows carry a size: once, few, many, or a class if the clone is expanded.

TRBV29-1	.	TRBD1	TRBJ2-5	TGCAGCGTGGGGACAGGGGGCGTCGGAGAGACCCAGTACTTC	CSVGTGGVGETQYF
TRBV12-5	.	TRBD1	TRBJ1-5	TGTGCTAGTGGTTTGGTTCTTCCAGGGGGCTTCAATCAGCCCCAGCATTTT	CASGLVLPGGFNQPQHF
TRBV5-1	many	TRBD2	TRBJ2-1	TGCGCCAGCAGCTTGGCTAGCGGGACTAATTGGGGCAATGAGCAGTTCTTC	CASSLASGTNWGNEQFF
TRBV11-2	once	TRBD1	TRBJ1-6	TGTGCCAGCAGACCTCAACAGGGGGTATGGTCACCCCTCCACTTT	CASRPQQGVWSPLHF
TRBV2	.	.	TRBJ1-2	TGTGCCAGCAGTGCTTCAGCTAACTATGGCTACACCTTC	CASSASANYGYTF
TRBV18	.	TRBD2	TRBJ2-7	TGTGCCAGCTCACCCGGACTAGCGGGGAACTCCTACGAGCAGTACTTC	CASSPGLAGNSYEQYF
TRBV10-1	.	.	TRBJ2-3	TGCGCCAGCAGCGCCGGGACTTTAGATACGCAGTATTTT	CASSAGTLDTQYF
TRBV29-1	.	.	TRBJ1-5	TGCAGCGTTGGCCCCGGGACAACTGAGCCCCAGCATTTT	CSVGPGTTEPQHF
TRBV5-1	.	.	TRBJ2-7	TGCGCCAGCAGCAGCGAGGGCTCCTACGAGCAGTACTTC	CASSSEGSYEQYF
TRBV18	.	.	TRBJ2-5	TGTGCCAGCTCACCAGGAACGTCTTCGGAGACCCAGTACTTC	CASSPGTSSETQYF
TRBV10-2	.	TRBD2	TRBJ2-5	TGCGCCAGCAGTGATGGTAGCGGGAGGGCAGAGACCCAGTACTTC	CASSDGSGRAETQYF
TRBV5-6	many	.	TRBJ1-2	TGTGCCAGCACCCCCCCTGGCCCAGGACGGAAGACTACCTATGGCTACACCTTC	CASTPPGPGRKTTYGYTF
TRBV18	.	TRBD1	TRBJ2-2	TGTGCCAGCTCCCAGGAAACAGGGGGCACCGGGGAGCTGTTTTTT	CASSQETGGTGELFF
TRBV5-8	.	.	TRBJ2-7	TGTGCCAGCAGCTTGGCTGGCAGGGGCCCTTCCTACGAGCAGTACTTC	CASSLAGRGPSYEQYF
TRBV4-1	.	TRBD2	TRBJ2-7	TGCGCCAGCAGAGCTAGCGGGAGGTCCTACGAGCAGTACTTC	CASRASGRSYEQYF
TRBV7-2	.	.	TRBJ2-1	TGTGCCAGCAGCGTCAATGCTGCCGGCTCCTACAATGAGCAGTTCTTC	CASSVNAAGSYNEQFF
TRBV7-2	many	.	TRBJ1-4	TGTGCCAGCAGCCCCACTACTAGGGCCGAAAAACTGTTTTTT	CASSPTTRAEKLFF
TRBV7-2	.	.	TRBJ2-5	TGTGCCAGCAGCTCGGGGGTTCAAGAGACCCAGTACTTC	CASSSGVQETQYF
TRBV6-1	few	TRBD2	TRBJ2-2	TGTGCCACCCTATTGGGGGGGGCGAACACCGGGGAGCTGTTTTTT	CATLLGGANTGELFF
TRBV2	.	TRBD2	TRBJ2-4	TGTGCCAGCAGTGAAGGACTAGCGGGAGCCAAAAACATTCAGTACTTC	CASSEGLAGAKNIQYF
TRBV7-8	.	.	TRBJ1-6	TGTGCCAGCAGCCAAGGACGGGGAAATTCACCCCTCCACTTT	CASSQGRGNSPLHF
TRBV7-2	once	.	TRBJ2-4	TGTGCCAGCACTGGCCGGGACATTCAGTACTTC	CASTGRDIQYF
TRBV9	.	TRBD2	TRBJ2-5	TGTGCCAGCAGCGTAGGCGGCGGGGGGGCCGGGGAGACCCAGTACTTC	CASSVGGGGAGETQYF
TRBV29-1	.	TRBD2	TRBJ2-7	TGCAGCGCCTCCCCCGGGGGGGCGTACGAGCAGTACTTC	CSASPGGAYEQYF
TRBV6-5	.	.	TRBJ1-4	TGTGCCAGCAGAATTATGGGAGGCGAAAAACTGTTTTTT	CASRIMGGEKLFF